These 20 T cell receptor beta chains came from one sample sequenced in a study of blood T cell repertoires in COVID-19. Using immunoSEQ multiplex PCR, the repertoire was profiled, and TCRdb retains in-frame clones only, with some absent. The table has around 240,000 clones, 75% to 90% seen once. The sequencing sample was made of PBMCs or T cells enriched from blood (not recorded which). The source is a man between 50 and 59 years old who had been exposed to COVID-19.

This rearrangement joins TRBV29-1 to TRBJ2-3; TRBD1 matches 7 bases. Germline-derived CDR1 and CDR2 are SQVTM and ANQGSEA. This CDR3 comprises 16 residues. J lost 2 bases, V lost 7 bases, and 15 bases had no gene match. The DNA for the CDR3 is TGCAGCGGATTAATGGGACAGTTAAGTCTCACAGATACGCAGTATTTT. Its protein is CSGLMGQLSLTDTQYF.

This chain connects TRBV2 to TRBJ1-5; maybe TRBD1 (5 bases). V was cut by 4 bases and J by 6 bases, with 13 bases left in between. Germline assignment: CDR1 SNHLY and CDR2 FYNNEI. CDR3 size: 14 residues. As DNA, the CDR3 is TGTGCCAGCAGTGTATGGGGGGAGGGTCAGCCCCAGCATTTT. It encodes CASSVWGEGQPQHF.

The chain employs TRBV27 and TRBJ1-2; D is uncertain. The CDR3 contains 14 residues. Germline V gene data show CDR1 as MNHEY and CDR2 as SMNVEV (reference sequence). Trimming took off 5 bases at V and 4 bases at J, with 14 bases between the two ends. CDR3 loop: CASSPNGLSYGYTF. CDR3 DNA: TGTGCCAGCAGTCCCAACGGTCTTTCCTATGGCTACACCTTC.

The chain carries TRBV29-1 and TRBJ1-1; TRBD1 matches at 7 bases. The CDR3 runs 11 residues. V dropped 6 bases and J dropped 11; count of bases not matched to a gene: 9. The germline CDR1 and CDR2 sequences are SQVTM and ANQGSEA. CDR3 amino acids: CSVAEGARAFF. The CDR3 nucleotides are TGCAGCGTCGCGGAGGGGGCGAGGGCTTTCTTT. The whole variable domain, remainder taken from reference TRBV29-1 and TRBJ1-1, is SAVISQKPSRDICQRGTSLTIQCQVDSQVTMMFWYRQQPGQSLTLIATANQGSEATYESGFVIDKFPISRPNLTFSTLTVSNMSPEDSSIYLCSVAEGARAFFGQGTRLTVV.

This rearrangement joins TRBV29-1 to TRBJ1-1; no firm D call. This CDR3 is 12 amino acids long. Germline lookup yields CDR1 SQVTM and CDR2 ANQGSEA. V shed 4 bases and J shed 8 bases, with 14 bases lying between them. CDR3 residues: CSVARGVVEAFF. CDR3 coding DNA: TGCAGCGTTGCCCGCGGGGTGGTAGAAGCTTTCTTT.

This clone was recorded a few times. V is TRBV19 and J is TRBJ1-5; TRBD1 aligns across 9 bases. The CDR3 spans 14 residues. The germline CDR1 and CDR2 sequences are LNHDA and SQIVND (reference sequence). Germline trimming cut 2 bases from V and 7 bases from J; bases unmatched to any gene: 3. In DNA, the CDR3 is TGTGCCAGTAGTATAAGACAGGGGGAGCAGCCCCAGCATTTT. Translation gives CASSIRQGEQPQHF. The full variable domain, with the rest looked up from reference TRBV19 and TRBJ1-5, is DGGITQSPKYLFRKEGQNVTLSCEQNLNHDAMYWYRQDPGQGLRLIYYSQIVNDFQKGDIAEGYSVSREKKESFPLTVTSAQKNPTAFYLCASSIRQGEQPQHFGDGTRLSIL.

This clone has a handful of counts. The rearrangement uses TRBV6-2 or TRBV6-3 and TRBJ1-2; D call uncertain. With 6 bases removed from V and 1 base from J, the gap between germline ends came to 12 bases. Germline assignment: CDR1 MNHEY and CDR2 SVGEGT. The CDR3 is 14 amino acids. CDR3 bases: TGTGCCAGCAGCGTCCGCGGGGTTAACTATGGCTACACCTTC. Its translation: CASSVRGVNYGYTF.

The chain uses TRBV29-1 and TRBJ1-2; perhaps TRBD1 as D (5 bases). V was clipped by 6 bases and J by 8 bases, with 19 bases between them. The CDR3 sequence is 13 residues long. CDR1 and CDR2 (germline): SQVTM, ANQGSEA. The CDR3 nucleotides read TGCAGCGTGCCCGAGCAGGGTCTATCAGGCTACACCTTC. It codes for CSVPEQGLSGYTF.

Only one count was recorded for this clone. The rearrangement uses TRBV9 and TRBJ2-1; 8 bases are shared with TRBD1. From germline, CDR1 is SGDLS and CDR2 YYNGEE. V trimming: 4 bases; J trimming: 1 base; junction bases outside the gene matches: 13. The CDR3 contains 18 residues. This chain's CDR3 is CASSPHPTGASSYNEQFF. The DNA of the CDR3 is TGTGCCAGCAGCCCACACCCGACAGGGGCTTCGTCCTACAATGAGCAGTTCTTC. Drawing the rest from reference TRBV9 and TRBJ2-1, the complete variable domain is DSGVTQTPKHLITATGQRVTLRCSPRSGDLSVYWYQQSLDQGLQFLIQYYNGEERAKGNILERFSAQQFPDLHSELNLSSLELGDSALYFCASSPHPTGASSYNEQFFGPGTRLTVL.

V gene TRBV24-1 combines with J gene TRBJ2-5; D is perhaps TRBD1 (5 bases). Trimming pared 1 base from V and 2 bases from J, leaving 7 bases between. This CDR3 is built from 14 residues. CDR1 KGHDR and CDR2 SFDVKD come from the germline V gene. CDR3 coding DNA: TGTGCCACCAGTGATTTTGGGGCACAAGAGACCCAGTACTTC. Translating it yields CATSDFGAQETQYF.

The J gene is TRBJ1-3, the V gene TRBV28; the match to TRBD1 covers 7 bases. The CDR3 is made up of 15 amino acids. Germline V gene sequence: CDR1 MDHEN, CDR2 SYDVKM. J was trimmed by 0 bases and V by 7 bases; bases with no gene match: 6. CDR3 coding DNA: TGTGCCAGCACCTGGACAGGCTCCTCTGGAAACACCATATATTTT. Protein sequence: CASTWTGSSGNTIYF.

The chain links TRBV7-9 to TRBJ1-1; 7 bases agree with TRBD1. Trimming cost V 8 bases and J 2 bases; bases outside gene matches: 5. The CDR3 contains 13 residues. CDR1 and CDR2 from the germline V gene are SEHNR and FQNEAQ (reference sequence). CDR3 in amino acids: CASSGQANTEAFF. CDR3 sequence (DNA): TGTGCCAGCTCCGGACAGGCCAACACTGAAGCTTTCTTT.

The J gene is TRBJ1-5, the V gene TRBV2; 7 nucleotides line up with TRBD1. Germline V gene sequence: CDR1 SNHLY, CDR2 FYNNEI. V shed 7 bases and J 6 bases; nucleotides not matched to a gene: 6. This CDR3 comprises 13 residues. CDR3 sequence: CASTGGLGQPQHF. DNA of the CDR3: TGTGCCAGCACAGGGGGGTTGGGTCAGCCCCAGCATTTT.

This chain links TRBV18 with TRBJ2-1; TRBD2 agrees at 7 bases. CDR3 length: 18 amino acids. The germline V gene has CDR1 KGHSH and CDR2 LQKENI. J gave up 7 bases and V 3 bases, and 18 bases lay outside the gene matches. CDR3 sequence reads: CASSPQRGAGSIVNEQFF. The CDR3, as DNA: TGTGCCAGCTCACCCCAGCGGGGAGCGGGATCAATCGTGAATGAGCAGTTCTTC.

The V and J genes are TRBV10-3 and TRBJ1-5, with 7 bases that match TRBD1. V shed 7 bases and J 3 bases; nucleotides not matched to a gene: 3. CDR3 length: 13 amino acids. CDR1 ENHRY and CDR2 SYGVKD come from the germline V gene. The chain's CDR3 is CAIKGTVNQPQHF. The CDR3 nucleotides are TGTGCCATCAAGGGGACAGTCAATCAGCCCCAGCATTTT.

The chain has TRBV19 and TRBJ1-1; 9 bases agree with TRBD1. J gave up 0 bases and V 5 bases, and 10 bases lay outside the gene matches. Germline V gives CDR1 LNHDA, CDR2 SQIVND (reference sequence). The CDR3 runs 17 residues. The CDR3 coding sequence is TGTGCCAGTAGTTCGGACAGGGGAATTATTATGAACACTGAAGCTTTCTTT. This codes for CASSSDRGIIMNTEAFF.

The gene calls are TRBV24-1 and TRBJ2-5; a weak D match, TRBD2 (6 bases). The V end lost 9 bases, the J end lost 2 bases, and 9 bases lay between the germline ends. Per germline, CDR1 KGHDR and CDR2 SFDVKD. This CDR3 is built from 12 residues. Here the CDR3 reads CATAGNQETQYF. The CDR3 DNA sequence: TGTGCCACCGCGGGAAATCAAGAGACCCAGTACTTC.

This chain links TRBV27 with TRBJ1-5, with 7 bases aligning to TRBD1. Germline V gene lookup returns CDR1 MNHEY and CDR2 SMNVEV (reference sequence). The ends lost 8 bases at V and 0 bases at J; junction bases unmatched: 16. The CDR3 runs 18 residues. CDR3 sequence: CASSRGTGKGYSNQPQHF. The CDR3 nucleotides read TGTGCCAGCTCCAGGGGGACTGGAAAGGGGTATAGCAATCAGCCCCAGCATTTT.

In DNA, the CDR3 is TGTGCCAGTAGTGACGGGGGCGGGAGGTTCGAGACCCAGTACTTC. Translated: CASSDGGGRFETQYF. The chain couples TRBV19 to TRBJ2-5; 8 nucleotides agree with TRBD2. Trimming took 5 bases from V and 5 from J; bases not matched to a gene: 10. Germline V lookup: CDR1 LNHDA, CDR2 SQIVND (reference sequence). The CDR3 length is 15 residues.

This chain uses TRBV7-8 with TRBJ1-3, with D perhaps matching TRBD1 (6 bases). This CDR3 has 16 amino acids. Trimming took off 6 bases at V and 0 bases at J, with 15 bases between the two ends. CDR1 is SGHVS, CDR2 FQNEAQ, per germline. The CDR3 loop reads CASSPGTLFSGNTIYF. DNA of the CDR3: TGTGCCAGCAGTCCGGGGACACTTTTCTCTGGAAACACCATATATTTT.